This TCR beta chain was sequenced during a study of spatial heterogeneity in lung cancer. Study as a whole: On average, each unique TCR and UMI combination appeared more than ten times in raw reads.

Study-level results: The appearance of ubiquitous expanded tumor TCRs in blood was greater at resection than follow-up.

This clonotype was seen many times. Its antigen is not known. One entry per CDR3 protein results from TCRdb running MiXCR on the 5' RACE reads. The sample records around 24,000 distinct CDR3 sequences, approximately 6.6% being singletons. Time point meaning: sample taken at primary tumor resection. Unsorted whole RNA from tumor, nontumor lung or frozen PBMC underwent sequencing. Samples came from roughly 70 TRACERx patients with untreated early-stage lung cancer. This TCR was sampled from a male donor with early-stage non-small cell lung cancer. Specimen: PBMCs, collected at surgery.

The CDR3 is CASSLTGGTDTQYF. The CDR3 nucleotides are TGTGCCAGCAGTTTGACAGGGGGCACAGATACGCAGTATTTT. The V and J genes are TRBV28 and TRBJ2-3, with 8 bases identical to TRBD1. Per the germline V gene, CDR1 is MDHEN and CDR2 is SYDVKM. The V and J ends lost 3 bases and 1 base, in that order; junction bases with no gene match: 0. CDR3 length: 14 residues. The whole variable domain, filled in from reference TRBV28 and TRBJ2-3, reads DVKVTQSSRYLVKRTGEKVFLECVQDMDHENMFWYRQDPGLGLRLIYFSYDVKMKEKGDIPEGYSVSREKKERFSLILESASTNQTSMYLCASSLTGGTDTQYFGPGTRLTVL.